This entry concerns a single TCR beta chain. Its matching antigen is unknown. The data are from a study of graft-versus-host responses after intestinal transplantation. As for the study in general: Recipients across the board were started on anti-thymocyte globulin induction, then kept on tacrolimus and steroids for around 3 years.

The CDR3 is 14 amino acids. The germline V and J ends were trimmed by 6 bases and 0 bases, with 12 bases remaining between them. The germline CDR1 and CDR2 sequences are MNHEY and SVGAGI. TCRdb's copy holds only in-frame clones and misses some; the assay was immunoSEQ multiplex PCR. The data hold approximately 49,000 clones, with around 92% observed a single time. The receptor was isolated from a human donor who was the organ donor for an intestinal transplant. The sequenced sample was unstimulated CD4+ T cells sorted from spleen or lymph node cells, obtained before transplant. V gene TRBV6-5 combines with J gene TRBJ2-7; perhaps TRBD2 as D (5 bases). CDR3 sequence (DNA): TGTGCCAGCAGAAGAGGGCTAGCCTCCTACGAGCAGTACTTC. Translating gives CASRRGLASYEQYF.